One TCR beta chain is described in this entry. The antigen is undetermined. Only in-frame clones appear in the TCRdb table, and some are missing; sequencing was by immunoSEQ multiplex PCR. The profile shows approximately 110,000 clones, about 88% of them singletons. The donors were part of the roughly 130-subject validation cohort, which stood apart from the approximately 640-subject first cohort. The sample originates from a study of cytomegalovirus exposure and HLA in healthy donors. General study results and limits: A subsequent analysis found that TCR clusters from the first cohort also tended to co-occur in the 90 to 150 validation repertoires, with under 95% of cluster scores above 0. Reports showed the classifier diagnosing cytomegalovirus status with high specificity and sensitivity.

Sample: PBMCs. The sequence was collected from a woman under 30 in good health and CMV-seronegative.

This CDR3 is CASSLEADYGYTF. The CDR3, as DNA: TGTGCCAGCAGCTTAGAGGCAGACTATGGCTACACCTTC. This chain uses TRBV5-8 with TRBJ1-2; D gene unclear. Germline assignment: CDR1 SGHTS and CDR2 YDEGEE. V gave up 2 bases and J gave up 3 bases, with 8 bases separating them. The CDR3 length is 13 residues.